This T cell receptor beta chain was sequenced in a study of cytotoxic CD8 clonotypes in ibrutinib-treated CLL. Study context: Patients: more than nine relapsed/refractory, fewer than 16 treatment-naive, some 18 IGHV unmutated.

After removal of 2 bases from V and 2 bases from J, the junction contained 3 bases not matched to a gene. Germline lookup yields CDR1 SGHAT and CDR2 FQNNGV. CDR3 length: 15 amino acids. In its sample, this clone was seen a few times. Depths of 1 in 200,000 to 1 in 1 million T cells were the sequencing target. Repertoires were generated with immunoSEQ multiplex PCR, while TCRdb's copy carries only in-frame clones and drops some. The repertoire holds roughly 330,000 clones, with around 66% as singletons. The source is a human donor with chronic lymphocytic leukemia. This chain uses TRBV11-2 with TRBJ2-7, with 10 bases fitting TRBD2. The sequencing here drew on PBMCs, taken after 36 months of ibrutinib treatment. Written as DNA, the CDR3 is TGTGCCAGCAGCTTATGGACTAGCGGTACCTACGAGCAGTACTTC. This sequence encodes CASSLWTSGTYEQYF.